This T cell receptor beta chain was retrieved from a study of shared clonotypes between healthy human individuals. Study-level results: Naive subsets typically showed greater estimated richness than memory subsets. Sequencing of the sorted subsets was shown by rarefaction to be incomplete despite large depth.

J was trimmed by 4 bases and V by 4 bases; bases with no gene match: 1. Per germline, CDR1 SGHRS and CDR2 YFSETQ. CDR3 size: 13 residues. Data came from immunoSEQ multiplex PCR; TCRdb stores just in-frame clones and leaves some out. The data contain about 980,000 clones, around three quarters of them seen just once; the ten biggest clones take up over 1.3%. This clone was counted once. Its cognate antigen is unknown. Sequences were obtained from memory CD4+ T cells sorted from blood. Subset of the sample: CD45RA-negative fraction. This sequence originates from a man between 18 and 29 years old in good health. The V gene is TRBV5-1, the J gene TRBJ2-5; 10 bases match TRBD1. The CDR3 loop reads CASSRTGGETQYF. As DNA, the CDR3 is TGCGCCAGCAGCCGGACAGGGGGAGAGACCCAGTACTTC.